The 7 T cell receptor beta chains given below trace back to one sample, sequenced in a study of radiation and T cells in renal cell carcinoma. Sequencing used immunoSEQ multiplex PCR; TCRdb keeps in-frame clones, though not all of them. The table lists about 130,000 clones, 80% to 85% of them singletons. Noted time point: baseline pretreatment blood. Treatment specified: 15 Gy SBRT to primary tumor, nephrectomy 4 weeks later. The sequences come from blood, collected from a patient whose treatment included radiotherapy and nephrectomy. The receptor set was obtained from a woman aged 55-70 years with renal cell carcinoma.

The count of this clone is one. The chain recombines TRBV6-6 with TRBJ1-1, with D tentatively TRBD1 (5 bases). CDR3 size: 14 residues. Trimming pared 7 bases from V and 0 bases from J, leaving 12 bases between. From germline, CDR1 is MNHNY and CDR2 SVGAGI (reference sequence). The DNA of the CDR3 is TGTGCCAGCACGTCGGGGCAGATGAACACTGAAGCTTTCTTT. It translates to CASTSGQMNTEAFF.

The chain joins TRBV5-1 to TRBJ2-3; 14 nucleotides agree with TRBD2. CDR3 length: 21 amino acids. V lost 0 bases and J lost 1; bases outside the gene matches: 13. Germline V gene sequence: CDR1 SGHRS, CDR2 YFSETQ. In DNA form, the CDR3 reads TGCGCCAGCAGCTTGGTGGCCGGGACTAGCGGGAGTGTCGGCGGCACAGATACGCAGTATTTT. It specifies CASSLVAGTSGSVGGTDTQYF.

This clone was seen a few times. As DNA, the CDR3 is TGTGCCAGCTCACCAAGTTTGGGACCGTCCGAGCCCCAGCATTTT. As protein: CASSPSLGPSEPQHF. This chain uses TRBV18 with TRBJ1-5, with D possibly being TRBD1 (5 bases). Deletions cut 2 bases from V and 8 bases from J, with 16 bases between. Germline CDR1 is KGHSH and CDR2 is LQKENI. CDR3 length: 15 amino acids.

CDR3 in amino acids: CASSQGASADTQYF. CDR3 DNA: TGTGCCAGCAGCCAAGGCGCGTCAGCAGATACGCAGTATTTT. The V and J genes are TRBV14 and TRBJ2-3; D unclear. The germline V gene encodes CDR1 SGHDN and CDR2 FVKESK. The ends were cut back, 1 base at V and 4 bases at J, with 9 bases in the middle. The length of the CDR3 is 14 residues.

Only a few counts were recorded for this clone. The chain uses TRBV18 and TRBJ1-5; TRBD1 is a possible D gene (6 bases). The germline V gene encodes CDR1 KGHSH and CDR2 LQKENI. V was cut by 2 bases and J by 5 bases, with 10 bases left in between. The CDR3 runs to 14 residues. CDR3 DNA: TGTGCCAGCTCACCATCAGGGGATGATCAGCCCCAGCATTTT. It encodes CASSPSGDDQPQHF.

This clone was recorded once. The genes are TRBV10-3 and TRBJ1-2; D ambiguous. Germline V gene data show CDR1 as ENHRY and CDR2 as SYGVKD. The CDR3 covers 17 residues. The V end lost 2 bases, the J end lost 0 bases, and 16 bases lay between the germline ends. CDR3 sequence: CAISEETPQKSNYGYTF. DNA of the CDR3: TGTGCCATCAGTGAGGAAACTCCCCAAAAATCTAACTATGGCTACACCTTC.

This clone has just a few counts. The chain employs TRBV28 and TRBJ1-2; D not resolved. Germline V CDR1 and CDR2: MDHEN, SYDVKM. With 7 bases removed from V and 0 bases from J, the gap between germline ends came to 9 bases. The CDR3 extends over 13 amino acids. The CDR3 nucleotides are TGTGCCAGCACGATGGAAGCTAACTATGGCTACACCTTC. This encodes CASTMEANYGYTF.